The 28 T cell receptor beta chains listed next were all sequenced from one sample in a study of control samples from healthy donors and cancer patients. Assay used: immunoSEQ multiplex PCR; TCRdb lists only in-frame clones, some missing. The table has 130,000 or so clones, roughly 91% seen once; the top ten hold around 7.6%. Sequencing was performed on PBMCs. These receptors all come from a man aged 50-60 years with head and neck cancer.

V is TRBV2 and J is TRBJ2-1; D gene unclear. CDR1 SNHLY and CDR2 FYNNEI come from the germline V gene. There are 11 residues in the CDR3. With 5 bases removed from V and 7 bases from J, the gap between germline ends came to 6 bases. The CDR3 sequence is CASSLGNEQFF. The CDR3 nucleotides read TGTGCCAGCAGTTTGGGAAATGAGCAGTTCTTC.

The J gene is TRBJ1-1, the V gene TRBV9, with no clear D. Germline lookup yields CDR1 SGDLS and CDR2 YYNGEE. The CDR3 loop spans 12 amino acids. V was clipped by 3 bases and J by 8 bases, with 11 bases between them. The CDR3 sequence: CASSGGGREAFF. DNA for the CDR3: TGTGCCAGCAGCGGGGGAGGGCGAGAAGCTTTCTTT.

The chain has TRBV2 and TRBJ2-1; a weak D match, TRBD1 (5 bases). Trimming took 4 bases from V and 9 from J, leaving 13 bases between them. The CDR3 spans 13 residues. In germline, CDR1 is SNHLY, CDR2 FYNNEI. CDR3 residues: CASSVDPRGEQFF. In DNA form, the CDR3 reads TGTGCCAGCAGTGTGGACCCTAGGGGTGAGCAGTTCTTC.

This chain joins TRBV2 and TRBJ2-3, with D perhaps matching TRBD1 (5 bases). This CDR3 has 13 amino acids. V was pared by 4 bases and J by 4 bases, with 9 bases between. Germline values: CDR1 SNHLY, CDR2 FYNNEI. The CDR3 protein is CASSAAGPDTQYF. For the CDR3, the DNA is TGTGCCAGCAGTGCGGCAGGGCCAGATACGCAGTATTTT.

The V gene is TRBV2, the J gene TRBJ2-1; D is ambiguous. The CDR3 covers 14 residues. The germline V gene has CDR1 SNHLY and CDR2 FYNNEI. V lost 6 bases, J lost 4 bases, and 13 bases lay in between. CDR3 in DNA: TGTGCCAGCAGCCTCCTGACCAAATACAATGAGCAGTTCTTC. Residues: CASSLLTKYNEQFF.

The chain carries TRBV7-8 and TRBJ2-1; D possibly corresponds to TRBD1 (6 bases). Germline-derived CDR1 and CDR2 are SGHVS and FQNEAQ. Between the trimmed V and J ends, which lost 5 bases and 5 bases, there was a span of 16 bases. The CDR3 runs to 15 residues. CDR3 sequence: CASSPRGTLNNEQFF. The CDR3, as DNA: TGTGCCAGCAGCCCGAGGGGGACATTAAACAATGAGCAGTTCTTC. Together with reference TRBV7-8 and TRBJ2-1, the CDR3 gives the full variable domain: GAGVSQSPRYKVAKRGQDVALRCDPISGHVSLFWYQQALGQGPEFLTYFQNEAQLDKSGLPSDRFFAERPEGSVSTLKIQRTQQEDSAVYLCASSPRGTLNNEQFFGPGTRLTVL.

This sequence joins TRBV2 and TRBJ1-6; D is unresolved. CDR3 length: 14 residues. CDR1 SNHLY and CDR2 FYNNEI come from the germline V gene. Trimming stripped 5 bases from V and 5 bases from J, with 10 bases between. CDR3 sequence: CASSPQRNNSPLHF. CDR3 nucleotides: TGTGCCAGCAGTCCACAGAGGAATAATTCACCCCTCCACTTT.

The chain is built from TRBV9 and TRBJ2-2; D gene uncertain. V was cut by 5 bases and J by 1 base, with 15 bases left in between. The CDR3 contains 16 residues. Looked up from germline, CDR1 is SGDLS and CDR2 is YYNGEE. The CDR3 region has the DNA TGTGCCAGCAGTCGATCGAGTTCTTTGAACACCGGGGAGCTGTTTTTT. This encodes CASSRSSSLNTGELFF.

The J gene is TRBJ2-7, the V gene TRBV18, with TRBD1 as a possible D gene (6 bases). CDR1 and CDR2 (germline): KGHSH, LQKENI. The V end was cut by 8 bases, the J end by 5 bases, with 22 bases between. The CDR3 spans 15 residues. The DNA of the CDR3 is TGTGCCAGCCAGGGGACGGGGACGCCGGGCAACGAGCAGTACTTC. Translated, it gives CASQGTGTPGNEQYF.

CDR3 residues: CASSSEETQYF. The CDR3 region has the DNA TGTGCCAGCAGTTCGGAAGAGACCCAGTACTTC. The chain has TRBV27 and TRBJ2-5; D unclear. The CDR3 runs 11 residues. Germline values: CDR1 MNHEY, CDR2 SMNVEV (reference sequence). Deletions cut 4 bases from V and 3 bases from J, with 3 bases between.

The chain combines TRBV30 with TRBJ2-5; 11 bases are a match to TRBD2. The CDR3 sequence is 13 residues long. V lost 4 bases to trimming and J lost 7 bases; unmatched junction nucleotides: 5. Germline loops: CDR1 GTSNPN, CDR2 SVGIG (reference sequence). The CDR3, as DNA: TGTGCCTGGATGAGCGGGACTAGCGGGACCCAGTACTTC. Protein sequence: CAWMSGTSGTQYF.

The chain carries TRBV28 and TRBJ2-4; 9 nucleotides line up with TRBD2. Per the germline V gene, CDR1 is MDHEN and CDR2 is SYDVKM. Trimming at V came to 6 bases and at J to 8 bases, leaving 5 bases not matched to a gene. The CDR3 runs 13 residues. The CDR3 DNA follows: TGTGCCAGCAGGGCGGGGGGGACGCACATTCAGTACTTC. Protein: CASRAGGTHIQYF.

The gene calls are TRBV5-6 and TRBJ1-1, with D maybe TRBD1 (5 bases). The V and J ends lost 0 bases and 1 base respectively, with 10 bases between them. In germline, CDR1 is SGHDT, CDR2 YYEEEE. This CDR3 has 15 amino acids. CDR3 amino acids: CASSLGGIENTEAFF. The CDR3 DNA sequence: TGTGCCAGCAGCTTGGGGGGGATCGAGAACACTGAAGCTTTCTTT.

V and J are TRBV4-1 and TRBJ2-7, with TRBD1 matching over 11 bases. J lost 2 bases, V lost 0 bases, and 3 bases had no gene match. This CDR3 is 16 amino acids long. The germline CDR1 and CDR2 sequences are MGHRA and YSYEKL. Written as DNA, the CDR3 is TGCGCCAGCAGCCAAGATGGACAGGGGGCGGCCTACGAGCAGTACTTC. This sequence encodes CASSQDGQGAAYEQYF.

The chain employs TRBV7-8 and TRBJ2-3; 13 nucleotides line up with TRBD2. This CDR3 is 18 amino acids long. The V segment lost 0 bases and the J segment 2 bases; nucleotides outside the gene matches: 5. Germline CDR1 reads SGHVS; CDR2 reads FQNEAQ. The CDR3 here is CASSLARTSGGHTDTQYF. DNA of the CDR3: TGTGCCAGCAGCTTAGCCCGGACTAGCGGGGGTCACACAGATACGCAGTATTTT.

The V and J genes are TRBV24-1 and TRBJ2-2, with 9 nucleotides matching TRBD2. The trim removed 0 bases at V and 6 bases at J, leaving 4 bases unmatched. This CDR3 comprises 16 residues. From germline, CDR1 is KGHDR and CDR2 SFDVKD. CDR3 residues: CATSDLERGAPGELFF. CDR3 DNA: TGTGCCACCAGTGATTTGGAGCGGGGGGCCCCCGGGGAGCTGTTTTTT.

The chain carries TRBV25-1 and TRBJ2-7; D possibly corresponds to TRBD2 (6 bases). This CDR3 region has 15 residues. Germline V gives CDR1 MGHDK, CDR2 SYGVNS. The V end lost 2 bases, the J end lost 4 bases, and 15 bases lay between the germline ends. Here the CDR3 DNA reads TGTGCCAGCAGTGAAAGGGGAGTGGGGGGTTACGAGCAGTACTTC. It is translated as CASSERGVGGYEQYF.

The rearrangement joins TRBV5-1 to TRBJ1-4; D unresolved. Trimming left V 0 bases short and J 0 bases short, with 9 bases between. The CDR3 sequence is 16 residues long. Germline CDR1 reads SGHRS; CDR2 reads YFSETQ. As DNA, the CDR3 is TGCGCCAGCAGCTTGGGACCGACCACAACTAATGAAAAACTGTTTTTT. Translation: CASSLGPTTTNEKLFF.

The rearrangement uses TRBV5-1 and TRBJ2-1, with D tentatively TRBD1 (6 bases). Germline CDR1 is SGHRS and CDR2 is YFSETQ. The CDR3 spans 13 residues. The V end was cut by 5 bases, the J end by 10 bases, with 16 bases between. The CDR3 loop reads CASSSGQSQEQFF. The CDR3 coding sequence is TGCGCCAGCAGTTCCGGACAGTCACAGGAGCAGTTCTTC.

The CDR3, as DNA: TGTGCCAGCAGTGAAGTCGGAGCCCTAGCCAAAAACATTCAGTACTTC. It yields the protein CASSEVGALAKNIQYF. The chain links TRBV6-1 to TRBJ2-4; no clear D gene. Germline assignment: CDR1 MNHNS and CDR2 SASEGT. The CDR3 is 16 amino acids. The V gene lost 1 base and the J gene lost 0 bases, with 10 bases spanning the gap.

The chain is built from TRBV7-9 and TRBJ2-7, with D maybe TRBD1 (8 bases). Trimming removed 5 bases from V and 2 bases from J, with 19 bases in between. The CDR3 sequence is 16 residues long. The V gene's germline CDR1 is SEHNR and CDR2 FQNEAQ (reference sequence). CDR3: CASSLWTGRVTYEQYF. CDR3 sequence (DNA): TGTGCCAGCAGCCTCTGGACAGGGAGGGTGACCTACGAGCAGTACTTC.

The chain recombines TRBV19 with TRBJ1-2, with D unresolved. Germline V gene data show CDR1 as LNHDA and CDR2 as SQIVND (reference sequence). The V end lost 8 bases, the J end lost 1 base, and 20 bases lay between the germline ends. The CDR3 runs to 16 residues. The CDR3 region is CASWGWMGTLNYGYTF. As DNA, the CDR3 is TGTGCCAGTTGGGGATGGATGGGAACTCTTAACTATGGCTACACCTTC.

The chain has TRBV28 and TRBJ2-2; the D gene is possibly TRBD1 (6 bases). Trimming removed 6 bases at V and 6 bases at J, with 14 bases between. CDR1 MDHEN and CDR2 SYDVKM come from the germline V gene. The CDR3 spans 14 residues. The CDR3 nucleotides are TGTGCCAGCAGAATACAGGGAACCGCCGGGGAGCTGTTTTTT. This gives the protein CASRIQGTAGELFF.

This chain uses TRBV5-1 with TRBJ2-2; D call uncertain. The CDR3 has 13 amino acids. V lost 4 bases and J 3 bases, leaving 7 bases between the germline ends. The germline V gene has CDR1 SGHRS and CDR2 YFSETQ. The CDR3 loop is CASSLVHTGELFF. The DNA for the CDR3 is TGCGCCAGCAGCCTCGTACACACCGGGGAGCTGTTTTTT.

The rearrangement uses TRBV28 and TRBJ2-1; 9 bases agree with TRBD2. This CDR3 has 15 residues. CDR1 MDHEN and CDR2 SYDVKM come from the germline V gene. After removal of 2 bases from V and 13 bases from J, the junction contained 12 bases not matched to a gene. For the CDR3, the DNA is TGTGCCAGCAGTTTAGGCCTAGCGGGACCGCCCCCTCAGTTCTTC. It is translated as CASSLGLAGPPPQFF. Complete variable domain (other parts from reference TRBV28 and TRBJ2-1): DVKVTQSSRYLVKRTGEKVFLECVQDMDHENMFWYRQDPGLGLRLIYFSYDVKMKEKGDIPEGYSVSREKKERFSLILESASTNQTSMYLCASSLGLAGPPPQFFGPGTRLTVL.

V is TRBV20-1 and J is TRBJ1-1, with unresolved D. V lost 3 bases and J lost 1, with 3 bases in between. Germline CDR1 is DFQATT and CDR2 is SNEGSKA (reference sequence). The CDR3 contains 11 residues. The CDR3 sequence: CSARQNTEAFF. For the CDR3, the DNA is TGCAGTGCTAGGCAGAACACTGAAGCTTTCTTT.

This clone was seen once. The J gene is TRBJ1-1, the V gene TRBV5-6, with 8 bases lining up with TRBD1. In germline, CDR1 is SGHDT, CDR2 YYEEEE. V lost 0 bases to trimming and J lost 1 base; unmatched junction nucleotides: 2. The CDR3 runs 15 residues. The CDR3 is CASSLGDRRNTEAFF. The CDR3 nucleotides read TGTGCCAGCAGCTTGGGGGACAGGAGGAACACTGAAGCTTTCTTT.

The chain joins TRBV5-5 to TRBJ2-7; D gene ambiguous. V was cut by 1 base and J by 3 bases, with 5 bases left in between. The CDR3 sequence is 12 residues long. CDR1 is SGHKS and CDR2 is YYEKEE in the germline V gene (reference sequence). The CDR3 bases are TGTGCCAGCAGCTTGCAAGGCTACGAGCAGTACTTC. As protein: CASSLQGYEQYF.